A single sample gave rise to the 29 T cell receptor beta chains below, sequenced in a study of monozygotic twins with inflammatory bowel disease (dated by TCRdb to about 2019). The library relied on 5' RACE. Sequenced using an Illumina HiSeq 2500. Following reprocessing of the reads by TCRdb, the data hold one row per CDR3 protein sequence and no DNA is available. The table for this sample shows about 160,000 distinct CDR3 sequences. In total, the top ten clones hold 6% to 9.5% of the sample. The sequenced material came from blood. The origin of the receptors is a human donor with ulcerative colitis or Crohn's disease, or a healthy co-twin of an affected twin (not recorded which).

The V call is TRBV5-1, the J call TRBJ1-1. The CDR3 runs 12 residues. In germline, CDR1 is SGHRS, CDR2 YFSETQ. CDR3: CASSLEDTEAFF.

The V and J genes are TRBV6-2 or TRBV6-3 and TRBJ2-1; checking the TCRdb D call of TRBD1 is not possible without DNA. In germline, CDR1 is MNHEY, CDR2 SVGEGT. The CDR3 spans 18 residues. Here the CDR3 reads CASSFLGWRTGGYNEQFF.

This chain connects TRBV2 to TRBJ2-1. The V gene's germline CDR1 is SNHLY and CDR2 FYNNEI. The CDR3 is made up of 13 amino acids. CDR3 region: CASKSRGYNEQFF.

CDR3 sequence reads: CASRREGGYNEQFF. The chain combines TRBV11-2 with TRBJ2-1; TCRdb returns TRBD2, unconfirmable since there is no DNA. Germline CDR1 is SGHAT and CDR2 is FQNNGV. The CDR3 sequence is 14 residues long. Together with reference TRBV11-2 and TRBJ2-1, the CDR3 gives the full variable domain: EAGVAQSPRYKIIEKRQSVAFWCNPISGHATLYWYQQILGQGPKLLIQFQNNGVVDDSQLPKDRFSAERLKGVDSTLKIQPAKLEDSAVYLCASRREGGYNEQFFGPGTRLTVL.

The gene calls are TRBV6-1 and TRBJ2-7; TCRdb's assignment of TRBD2 cannot be checked, as there is no DNA. This CDR3 spans 14 amino acids. CDR1 is MNHNS, CDR2 SASEGT, per germline. The CDR3 region is CASSTLAGGAEQYF.

The V gene is TRBV6-1, the J gene TRBJ2-7; absent DNA, TCRdb's TRBD2 call cannot be checked. The CDR3 is 15 amino acids. Germline-derived CDR1 and CDR2 are MNHNS and SASEGT. The chain's CDR3 is CASSLRGTSSGEQYF.

The V call is TRBV4-1, the J call TRBJ1-1. The CDR3 has 13 residues. Germline CDR1 reads MGHRA; CDR2 reads YSYEKL. The chain's CDR3 is CASSQAGPTEAFF.

The chain links TRBV7-2 to TRBJ1-6; TCRdb names TRBD1, which stays unverified in the absence of DNA. The CDR3 runs to 15 residues. Germline loops: CDR1 SGHTA, CDR2 FQGNSA. The CDR3 protein is CASSLEGALSSPLHF.

The chain uses TRBV5-1 and TRBJ1-3. The germline gives CDR1 SGHRS, CDR2 YFSETQ. This CDR3 is built from 15 residues. CDR3 region: CASSLEGISGNTIYF.

This chain uses TRBV27 with TRBJ1-1; TCRdb proposes TRBD1, but this gene call is untestable without DNA. The CDR3 is 11 amino acids. The germline V gene has CDR1 MNHEY and CDR2 SMNVEV (reference sequence). CDR3 sequence: CASSRDTEAFF.

This rearrangement joins TRBV20-1 to TRBJ2-7; TCRdb lists TRBD2, though no DNA is available to test this call. Germline V gene data show CDR1 as DFQATT and CDR2 as SNEGSKA (reference sequence). The length of the CDR3 is 13 residues. This chain's CDR3 is CSAPGGSDYEQYF.

This sequence joins TRBV12-3 or TRBV12-4 and TRBJ1-1. The CDR3 runs to 15 residues. CDR3 protein: CASTNRREGYTEAFF.

This sequence joins TRBV4-1 and TRBJ1-4. Germline V gives CDR1 MGHRA, CDR2 YSYEKL. The CDR3 sequence is 16 residues long. This CDR3 reads CASSQSIQSPGEKLFF.

This chain uses TRBV19 with TRBJ2-2; TCRdb calls TRBD2, which cannot be checked without DNA. This CDR3 has 14 residues. The V gene's germline CDR1 is LNHDA and CDR2 SQIVND (reference sequence). CDR3 in amino acids: CASSPLAGTGELFF.

The genes are TRBV5-1 and TRBJ2-5; lacking DNA, the TRBD1 call made by TCRdb goes unchecked. The CDR3 contains 14 residues. CDR1 is SGHRS and CDR2 is YFSETQ in the germline V gene. CDR3 region: CASSWGPEGETQYF.

The chain combines TRBV4-1 with TRBJ1-4; TCRdb indicates TRBD1, and absent DNA this call remains unverified. This CDR3 has 15 amino acids. Germline CDR1 reads MGHRA; CDR2 reads YSYEKL. CDR3 residues: CASSQEWGRVEKLFF.

The chain has TRBV28 and TRBJ2-1. Germline CDR1 MDHEN, CDR2 SYDVKM. This CDR3 contains 16 residues. The chain's CDR3 is CASSFRTLASYNEQFF.

This CDR3 reads CASSLYPSGKSSYEQYF. V and J are TRBV7-2 and TRBJ2-7; there is no DNA to check the TCRdb D call of TRBD2. CDR3 length equals 17 residues. Germline V CDR1 and CDR2: SGHTA, FQGNSA.

The V call is TRBV5-1, the J call TRBJ1-1. In germline, CDR1 is SGHRS, CDR2 YFSETQ. The CDR3 spans 14 residues. CDR3 residues: CASSLVGLNTEAFF.

This chain links TRBV5-1 with TRBJ2-2; TCRdb's D call of TRBD1 is untestable without DNA. The CDR3 contains 13 residues. Per germline, CDR1 SGHRS and CDR2 YFSETQ. CDR3 protein: CASSRDGTGELFF.

The CDR3 loop reads CASSSRIFAGVFADTQYF. The rearrangement links TRBV11-2 to TRBJ2-3; no DNA is available, so the TRBD2 call from TCRdb remains unchecked. Germline values: CDR1 SGHAT, CDR2 FQNNGV. The length of the CDR3 is 18 residues. The entire variable domain, with the rest obtained from reference TRBV11-2 and TRBJ2-3, is as follows: EAGVAQSPRYKIIEKRQSVAFWCNPISGHATLYWYQQILGQGPKLLIQFQNNGVVDDSQLPKDRFSAERLKGVDSTLKIQPAKLEDSAVYLCASSSRIFAGVFADTQYFGPGTRLTVL.

The chain employs TRBV5-6 and TRBJ2-2; the TCRdb D gene call, TRBD2, has no DNA to confirm it. The CDR3 runs 15 residues. CDR1 is SGHDT, CDR2 YYEEEE, per germline. The CDR3 loop is CASSLGPRAGGELFF.

V and J are TRBV10-3 and TRBJ2-6. The CDR3 totals 16 residues. Looked up from germline, CDR1 is ENHRY and CDR2 is SYGVKD. The CDR3 is CAISGRSFSGANVLTF.

This sequence joins TRBV6-1 and TRBJ2-7. CDR1 and CDR2 (germline): MNHNS, SASEGT. This CDR3 has 12 residues. The CDR3 reads CASSEALREQYF.

V gene TRBV6-5 combines with J gene TRBJ1-2. Germline assignment: CDR1 MNHEY and CDR2 SVGAGI. CDR3 length: 12 amino acids. CDR3 loop: CASSDAEYGYTF.

J is TRBJ2-7 and V is TRBV7-6; the D call from TCRdb, TRBD2, cannot be confirmed without DNA. Germline lookup yields CDR1 SGHVS and CDR2 FNYEAQ. CDR3 length equals 18 residues. The CDR3 here is CASSPLAPRTSGFYEQYF.

The J gene is TRBJ2-1, the V gene TRBV7-2; the TRBD1 assignment by TCRdb is unverifiable without DNA. The length of the CDR3 is 15 residues. Germline V gene data show CDR1 as SGHTA and CDR2 as FQGNSA. The CDR3 reads CASSAAGASGDEQFF.

The chain is built from TRBV7-9 and TRBJ2-1. The CDR3 length is 14 residues. Germline CDR1 reads SEHNR; CDR2 reads FQNEAQ (reference sequence). The CDR3 sequence: CASSPGGPRDEQLF.

The rearrangement uses TRBV30 and TRBJ2-5; the TCRdb call, TRBD2, lacks DNA for checking. The germline V gene encodes CDR1 GTSNPN and CDR2 SVGIG (reference sequence). This CDR3 is 16 amino acids long. The CDR3 here is CAWTSGRGPGGETQYF.